These 25 T cell receptor beta chains came from one sample sequenced in a study of human T cells and chemical hapten exposure. MiXCR, run by TCRdb on the RACE reads, gives a single entry per CDR3 protein. The table shows about 98,000 distinct CDR3 sequences, with 10% to 11% occurring only once. Time point noted: pre-sensitization, week 0. Treatment indicated: therapeutic diphenylcyclopropenone sensitization with weekly scalp DPC. Here the sequenced sample was whole blood, taken in connection with sensitization to the hapten diphenylcyclopropenone (DPC). These receptors all stem from a woman aged 55-70 years with alopecia areata. Some clones in this sample may be carry-over from other donors' samples.

Ten or more counts support this clonotype. The rearrangement joins TRBV7-2 to TRBJ1-2; D not certain. CDR3 length equals 11 residues. The V gene's germline CDR1 is SGHTA and CDR2 FQGNSA. V was cut by 11 bases and J by 4 bases, with 11 bases left in between. The CDR3 is CALRRAYGYTF. CDR3 sequence (DNA): TGTGCCTTAAGGCGTGCCTATGGCTACACCTTC.

This clonotype was seen a few times. The chain couples TRBV6-6 to TRBJ2-7; tentative D call: TRBD1 (6 bases). With 6 bases removed from V and 4 bases from J, the gap between germline ends came to 10 bases. Germline-derived CDR1 and CDR2 are MNHNY and SVGAGI (reference sequence). The CDR3 consists of 12 residues. The DNA for the CDR3 is TGTGCCAGCAGCCTCGGACAGTACGAGCAGTACTTC. Its translation: CASSLGQYEQYF.

This clonotype was picked up a small number of times. V is TRBV29-1 and J is TRBJ1-5; the D is unclear. This CDR3 region has 12 residues. V was cut by 4 bases and J by 5 bases, with 9 bases left in between. Germline V gene sequence: CDR1 SQVTM, CDR2 ANQGSEA. The CDR3 region has the DNA TGCAGCGTTGGGGCACGAGATCAGCCCCAGCATTTT. Translation: CSVGARDQPQHF.

This clonotype was counted a few times. The rearrangement uses TRBV20-1 and TRBJ1-6; D is perhaps TRBD1 (6 bases). The V end was cut by 3 bases, the J end by 15 bases, with 12 bases between. The CDR3 is 11 residues long. Germline values: CDR1 DFQATT, CDR2 SNEGSKA (reference sequence). The CDR3 loop reads CSASGGRDLHF. The CDR3 coding sequence is TGCAGTGCTAGTGGGGGGCGGGACCTCCACTTT.

This clonotype was seen at least ten times. This chain joins TRBV19 and TRBJ1-5, with D perhaps matching TRBD1 (5 bases). Trimming left V 10 bases short and J 1 base short, with 17 bases between. This CDR3 has 15 amino acids. Germline V CDR1 and CDR2: LNHDA, SQIVND (reference sequence). DNA of the CDR3: TGTGCCACCCAAAGTGGGCAGGGAAGCAATCAGCCCCAGCATTTT. Residues: CATQSGQGSNQPQHF. Full variable domain (remainder filled in from reference TRBV19 and TRBJ1-5): DGGITQSPKYLFRKEGQNVTLSCEQNLNHDAMYWYRQDPGQGLRLIYYSQIVNDFQKGDIAEGYSVSREKKESFPLTVTSAQKNPTAFYLCATQSGQGSNQPQHFGDGTRLSIL.

This clonotype was counted at least ten times. This chain links TRBV3-1 with TRBJ2-2; the D gene is possibly TRBD1 (5 bases). Germline lookup yields CDR1 LGHDT and CDR2 YNNKEL (reference sequence). The CDR3 loop spans 16 amino acids. V lost 3 bases and J 5 bases, leaving 16 bases between the germline ends. This chain's CDR3 is CASSQTLKAGTGELFF. DNA for the CDR3: TGTGCCAGCAGCCAGACGCTGAAGGCAGGGACCGGGGAGCTGTTTTTT.

This chain uses TRBV4-1 with TRBJ2-7; possibly TRBD2 for D (6 bases). V was clipped by 2 bases and J by 1 base, with 9 bases between them. The CDR3 consists of 14 residues. Germline CDR1 reads MGHRA; CDR2 reads YSYEKL. CDR3 in DNA: TGCGCCAGCAGCCAACCTAGCGAATCCTACGAGCAGTACTTC. This sequence encodes CASSQPSESYEQYF.

This clonotype is a singleton in its sample. The CDR3 reads CSVASDEMAQYF. The CDR3 region has the DNA TGCAGCGTTGCATCGGACGAGATGGCCCAGTACTTC. The genes are TRBV29-1 and TRBJ2-5; the D is unclear. The CDR3 is made up of 12 amino acids. V lost 4 bases and J 9 bases, leaving 15 bases between the germline ends. Germline V gene data show CDR1 as SQVTM and CDR2 as ANQGSEA.

This clonotype was counted a few times. The V call is TRBV2, the J call TRBJ1-1, with D possibly TRBD1 on 6 matching bases. Germline-derived CDR1 and CDR2 are SNHLY and FYNNEI. This CDR3 is 14 amino acids long. V gave up 5 bases and J gave up 0 bases, with 10 bases separating them. CDR3 sequence (DNA): TGTGCCAGCAGTCCCCAGGGGATGAACACTGAAGCTTTCTTT. Translation: CASSPQGMNTEAFF.

The genes are TRBV3-1 and TRBJ1-2; D is undetermined. This CDR3 has 15 residues. CDR1 LGHDT and CDR2 YNNKEL come from the germline V gene (reference sequence). V was clipped by 2 bases and J by 5 bases, with 15 bases between them. The CDR3 nucleotides read TGTGCCAGCAGCCAAAACCATGACAAAGGGTATGGCTACACCTTC. Protein product: CASSQNHDKGYGYTF.

This chain uses TRBV6-5 with TRBJ1-1; D may be TRBD1 (5 bases). Germline assignment: CDR1 MNHEY and CDR2 SVGAGI. The V and J ends lost 6 bases and 1 base respectively, with 12 bases between them. CDR3 size: 14 residues. The CDR3 region is CASRRGTGNTEAFF. In DNA, the CDR3 is TGTGCCAGCAGAAGAGGGACGGGGAACACTGAAGCTTTCTTT.

The sample holds many counts of this clonotype. The V gene is TRBV18, the J gene TRBJ1-2, with 10 bases identical to TRBD1. Per germline, CDR1 KGHSH and CDR2 LQKENI. The trim removed 5 bases at V and 6 bases at J, leaving 12 bases unmatched. The CDR3 totals 16 residues. CDR3 in DNA: TGTGCCAGCTCAGCCCGACAGGGGACAGGGGTCAATGGCTACACCTTC. Residues: CASSARQGTGVNGYTF.

This chain links TRBV11-2 with TRBJ1-1, with D hard to call. Deletions cut 6 bases from V and 0 bases from J, with 8 bases between. Germline CDR1 is SGHAT and CDR2 is FQNNGV. There are 13 residues in the CDR3. The CDR3 nucleotides are TGTGCCAGCAGGAGTTTCATGAACACTGAAGCTTTCTTT. Protein sequence: CASRSFMNTEAFF.

This clonotype was observed a handful of times. The J gene is TRBJ2-7, the V gene TRBV18, with a possible D match to TRBD2 (5 bases). Germline-derived CDR1 and CDR2 are KGHSH and LQKENI. This CDR3 spans 13 amino acids. With 0 bases removed from V and 6 bases from J, the gap between germline ends came to 9 bases. The CDR3 here is CASSPPGSGEQYF. CDR3 DNA sequence: TGTGCCAGCTCACCACCAGGGAGTGGCGAGCAGTACTTC.

This clonotype was seen ten or more times. The rearrangement links TRBV19 to TRBJ2-6; D not resolved. The V gene lost 5 bases and the J gene lost 8 bases, with 10 bases spanning the gap. From germline, CDR1 is LNHDA and CDR2 SQIVND (reference sequence). The CDR3 is 13 residues long. CDR3 DNA: TGTGCCAGTAGTCCCCCCTACCCCAACGTCCTGACTTTC. As protein: CASSPPYPNVLTF.

The chain employs TRBV7-9 and TRBJ1-5; 9 bases agree with TRBD1. V shed 5 bases and J 9 bases; nucleotides not matched to a gene: 8. CDR3 length equals 14 residues. Germline CDR1 SEHNR, CDR2 FQNEAQ (reference sequence). In DNA form, the CDR3 reads TGTGCCAGCAGCGGCGGGACAGGGCAATGGCCCCAGCATTTT. It specifies CASSGGTGQWPQHF.

This clonotype has just a few counts. This rearrangement joins TRBV18 to TRBJ2-3, with 9 bases aligning to TRBD1. V lost 4 bases to trimming and J lost 3 bases; unmatched junction nucleotides: 2. CDR1 is KGHSH, CDR2 LQKENI, per germline. The CDR3 has 14 residues. The DNA of the CDR3 is TGTGCCAGCTCACAGACAGGGGGGACAGATACGCAGTATTTT. Amino acids: CASSQTGGTDTQYF.

This clonotype has at least ten counts. V is TRBV5-6 and J is TRBJ2-3, with D unclear. This CDR3 contains 12 residues. Germline CDR1 reads SGHDT; CDR2 reads YYEEEE. The V end was cut by 4 bases, the J end by 6 bases, with 9 bases between. The CDR3 is CASSTYWDTQYF. DNA of the CDR3: TGTGCCAGCAGCACGTATTGGGATACGCAGTATTTT.

This clonotype was recorded a few times. Just one base apart from a much larger clone, this may be a read error. The chain couples TRBV27 to TRBJ2-5; TRBD1 might be the D (6 bases). The germline V gene has CDR1 MNHEY and CDR2 SMNVEV (reference sequence). This CDR3 spans 13 amino acids. V lost 10 bases to trimming and J lost 4 bases, with 16 bases between them. CDR3 sequence (DNA): TGTGCCAACAAAATCCAAGGGGGAGAGACCCAGTACTTC. This encodes CANKIQGGETQYF.

This clonotype was counted many times. The chain recombines TRBV29-1 with TRBJ2-5; 11 bases are shared with TRBD2. Germline CDR1 SQVTM, CDR2 ANQGSEA. V was clipped by 7 bases and J by 1 base; unmatched bases: 8. The CDR3 has 15 residues. In nucleotides, the CDR3 is TGCAGCGCCGTGGGCCTAGCGGGGGGCCAAGAGACCCAGTACTTC. Protein product: CSAVGLAGGQETQYF.

A note on this clonotype: Compared with germline, one end of the junction differs, possibly owing to a read error. The chain carries TRBV4-1 and TRBJ2-3; D could derive from TRBD1 or TRBD2 (6 bases each). The CDR3 length is 17 residues. Germline loops: CDR1 MGHRA, CDR2 YSYEKL. The CDR3 sequence: CASSQERGRSSTDTQYF. The CDR3 nucleotides are TGCGCCAGCAGTCAAGAACGGGGGCGGAGTAGCACAGATACGCAGTATTTT.

This clonotype was found a few times. At one end the junction does not follow the germline gene, possibly because of a read error. V is TRBV7-2 and J is TRBJ1-6, with D possibly TRBD1 on 5 matching bases. This CDR3 region has 13 residues. Per germline, CDR1 SGHTA and CDR2 FQGNSA. The CDR3 here is CASSLGTPKQVVF. Here the CDR3 DNA reads TGTGCCAGCAGCTTAGGGACACCCAAACAGGTCGTTTTT.

The gene calls are TRBV29-1 and TRBJ1-2; tentative D call: TRBD1 (6 bases). This CDR3 has 13 residues. Germline V gene sequence: CDR1 SQVTM, CDR2 ANQGSEA. Between the trimmed V and J ends, which lost 4 bases and 3 bases, there was a span of 12 bases. The CDR3 DNA follows: TGCAGCGTTGTACAGGGATCCGACTATGGCTACACCTTC. It is translated as CSVVQGSDYGYTF.

This clonotype was seen repeatedly, ten times or more. The chain combines TRBV7-2 with TRBJ2-5; 9 bases fit TRBD2. Trimming took 3 bases from V and 4 from J; bases not matched to a gene: 6. There are 15 residues in the CDR3. Germline V gives CDR1 SGHTA, CDR2 FQGNSA. This CDR3 is CASSLGGLAAETQYF. The DNA for the CDR3 is TGTGCCAGCAGCTTGGGGGGACTAGCAGCAGAGACCCAGTACTTC.

This clonotype was seen ten or more times. V usage is TRBV3-1 and J usage is TRBJ2-1; D might be TRBD1 or TRBD2, each matching 5 bases. The germline V gene has CDR1 LGHDT and CDR2 YNNKEL (reference sequence). The ends were cut back, 5 bases at V and 0 bases at J, with 14 bases in the middle. The CDR3 is 16 amino acids. For the CDR3, the DNA is TGTGCCAGCAGCTCGCAACCAGGGAGCTCCTACAATGAGCAGTTCTTC. Translated, it gives CASSSQPGSSYNEQFF.